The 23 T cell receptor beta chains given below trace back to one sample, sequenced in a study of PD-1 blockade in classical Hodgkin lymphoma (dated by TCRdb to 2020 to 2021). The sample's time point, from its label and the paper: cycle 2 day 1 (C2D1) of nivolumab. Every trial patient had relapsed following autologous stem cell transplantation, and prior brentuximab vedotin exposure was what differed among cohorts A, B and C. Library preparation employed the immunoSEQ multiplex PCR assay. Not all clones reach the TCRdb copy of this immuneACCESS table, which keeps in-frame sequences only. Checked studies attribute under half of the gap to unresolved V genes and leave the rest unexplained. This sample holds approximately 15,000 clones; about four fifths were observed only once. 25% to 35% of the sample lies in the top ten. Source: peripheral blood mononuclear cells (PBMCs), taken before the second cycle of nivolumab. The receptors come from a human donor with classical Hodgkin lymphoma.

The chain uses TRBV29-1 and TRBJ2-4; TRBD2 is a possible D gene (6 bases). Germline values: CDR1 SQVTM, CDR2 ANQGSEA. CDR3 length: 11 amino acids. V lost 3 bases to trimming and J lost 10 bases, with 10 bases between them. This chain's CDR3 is CSVDRSGIQYF. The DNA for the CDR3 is TGCAGCGTTGATAGAAGCGGGATTCAGTACTTC.

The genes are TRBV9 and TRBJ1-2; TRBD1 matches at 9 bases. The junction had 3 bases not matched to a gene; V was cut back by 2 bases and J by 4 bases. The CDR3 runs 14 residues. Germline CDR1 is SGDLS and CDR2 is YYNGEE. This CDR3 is CASSVTGGSYGYTF. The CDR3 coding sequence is TGTGCCAGCAGCGTTACAGGGGGCAGCTATGGCTACACCTTC.

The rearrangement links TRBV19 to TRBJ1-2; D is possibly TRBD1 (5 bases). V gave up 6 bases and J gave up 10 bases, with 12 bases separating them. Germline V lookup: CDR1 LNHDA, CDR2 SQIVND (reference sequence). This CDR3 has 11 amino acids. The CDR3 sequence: CASRDTRIYTF. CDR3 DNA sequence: TGTGCCAGTAGGGACACCCGGATCTACACCTTC.

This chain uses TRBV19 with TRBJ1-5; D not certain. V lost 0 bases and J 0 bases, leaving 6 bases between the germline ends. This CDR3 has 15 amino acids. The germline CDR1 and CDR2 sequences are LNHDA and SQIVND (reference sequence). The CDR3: CASSIDQSSNQPQHF. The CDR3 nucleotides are TGTGCCAGTAGTATAGACCAGTCTAGCAATCAGCCCCAGCATTTT.

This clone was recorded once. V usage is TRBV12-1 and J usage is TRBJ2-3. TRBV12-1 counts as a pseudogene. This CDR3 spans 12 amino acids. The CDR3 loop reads CASSLHPDTQYF. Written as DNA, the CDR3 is TGTGCCAGCAGCCTTCACCCAGATACGCAGTATTTT.

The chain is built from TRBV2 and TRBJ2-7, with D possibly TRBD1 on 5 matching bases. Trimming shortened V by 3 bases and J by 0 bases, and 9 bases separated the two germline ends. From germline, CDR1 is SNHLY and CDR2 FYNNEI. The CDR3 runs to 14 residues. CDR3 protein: CASSDQGSSYEQYF. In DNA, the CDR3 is TGTGCCAGCAGTGACCAGGGCAGCTCCTACGAGCAGTACTTC.

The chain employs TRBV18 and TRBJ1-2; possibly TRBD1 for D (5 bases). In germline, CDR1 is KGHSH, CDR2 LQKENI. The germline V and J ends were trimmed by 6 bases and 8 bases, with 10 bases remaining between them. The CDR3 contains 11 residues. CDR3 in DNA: TGTGCCAGCTCCGACAGACTCGGCTACACCTTC. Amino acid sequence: CASSDRLGYTF.

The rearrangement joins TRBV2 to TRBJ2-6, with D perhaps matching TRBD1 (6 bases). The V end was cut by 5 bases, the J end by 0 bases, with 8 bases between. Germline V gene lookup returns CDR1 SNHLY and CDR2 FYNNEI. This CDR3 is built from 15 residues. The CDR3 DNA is TGTGCCAGCAGTTGGACAGACTCTGGGGCCAACGTCCTGACTTTC. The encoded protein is CASSWTDSGANVLTF.

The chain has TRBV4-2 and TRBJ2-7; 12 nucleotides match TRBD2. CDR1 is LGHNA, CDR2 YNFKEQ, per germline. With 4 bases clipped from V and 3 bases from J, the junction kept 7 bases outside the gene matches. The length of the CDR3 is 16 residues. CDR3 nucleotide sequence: TGTGCCAGCAGCCGCCCAACTAGCGGGGGGAACTACGAGCAGTACTTC. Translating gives CASSRPTSGGNYEQYF.

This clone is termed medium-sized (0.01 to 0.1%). The CDR3 region is CASEEGEQYF. Here the CDR3 DNA reads TGTGCCAGCGAGGAGGGGGAGCAGTACTTC. The chain recombines TRBV6-1 with TRBJ2-7; D possibly corresponds to TRBD2 (6 bases). The CDR3 runs to 10 residues. CDR1 MNHNS and CDR2 SASEGT come from the germline V gene. V gave up 8 bases and J gave up 7 bases, with 9 bases separating them.

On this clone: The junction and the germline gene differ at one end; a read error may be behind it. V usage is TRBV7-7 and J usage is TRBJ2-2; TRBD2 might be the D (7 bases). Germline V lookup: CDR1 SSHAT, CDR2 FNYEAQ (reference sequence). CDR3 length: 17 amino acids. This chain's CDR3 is CASSLGGGPKNTGELFF. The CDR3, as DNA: TGTGCTAGCAGCTTAGGGGGGGGCCCGAAGAACACCGGGGAGCTGTTTTTT.

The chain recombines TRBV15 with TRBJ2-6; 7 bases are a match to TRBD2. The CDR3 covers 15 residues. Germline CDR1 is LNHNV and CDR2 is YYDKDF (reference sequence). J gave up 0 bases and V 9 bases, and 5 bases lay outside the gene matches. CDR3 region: CATSTGGSGANVLTF. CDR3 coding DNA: TGTGCCACTTCGACGGGGGGCTCTGGGGCCAACGTCCTGACTTTC. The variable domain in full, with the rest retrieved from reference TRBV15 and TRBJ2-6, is DAMVIQNPRYQVTQFGKPVTLSCSQTLNHNVMYWYQQKSSQAPKLLFHYYDKDFNNEADTPDNFQSRRPNTSFCFLDIRSPGLGDTAMYLCATSTGGSGANVLTFGAGSRLTVL.

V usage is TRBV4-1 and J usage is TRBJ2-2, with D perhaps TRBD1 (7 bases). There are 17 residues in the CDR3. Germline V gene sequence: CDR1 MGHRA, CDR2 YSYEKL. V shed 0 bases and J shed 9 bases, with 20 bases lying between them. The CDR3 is CASSQDFRSGGFRELFF. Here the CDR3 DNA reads TGCGCCAGCAGCCAAGATTTTAGGTCAGGGGGGTTCCGGGAGCTGTTTTTT.

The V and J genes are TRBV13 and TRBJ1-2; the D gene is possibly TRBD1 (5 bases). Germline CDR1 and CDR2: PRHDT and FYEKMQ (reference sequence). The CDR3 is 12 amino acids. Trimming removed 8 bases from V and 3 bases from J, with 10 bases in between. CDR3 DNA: TGTGCCAGCTCAGGGCAGGACTATGGCTACACCTTC. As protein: CASSGQDYGYTF.

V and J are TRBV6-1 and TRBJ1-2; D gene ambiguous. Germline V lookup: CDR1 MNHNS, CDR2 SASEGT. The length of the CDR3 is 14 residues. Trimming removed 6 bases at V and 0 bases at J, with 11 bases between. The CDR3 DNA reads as TGTGCCAGCAGCCCTACAGAGGCTAACTATGGCTACACCTTC. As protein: CASSPTEANYGYTF.

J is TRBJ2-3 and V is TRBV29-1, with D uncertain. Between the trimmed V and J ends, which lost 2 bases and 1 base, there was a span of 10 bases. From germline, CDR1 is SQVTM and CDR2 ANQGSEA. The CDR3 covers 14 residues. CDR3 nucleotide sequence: TGCAGCGTTGAACGGTCAGGACGCACAGATACGCAGTATTTT. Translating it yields CSVERSGRTDTQYF.

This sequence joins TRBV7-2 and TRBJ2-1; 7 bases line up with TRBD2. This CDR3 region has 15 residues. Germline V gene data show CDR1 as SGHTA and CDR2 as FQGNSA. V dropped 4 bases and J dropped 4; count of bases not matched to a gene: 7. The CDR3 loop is CASSSTGTNYNEQFF. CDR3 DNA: TGTGCCAGCAGCTCAACCGGGACTAATTACAATGAGCAGTTCTTC.

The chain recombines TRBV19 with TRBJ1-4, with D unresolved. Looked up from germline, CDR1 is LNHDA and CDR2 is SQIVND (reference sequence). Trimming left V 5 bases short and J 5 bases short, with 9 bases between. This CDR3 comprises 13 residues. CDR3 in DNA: TGTGCCAGTAGTCTGTGGATGAATGAAAAACTGTTTTTT. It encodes CASSLWMNEKLFF.

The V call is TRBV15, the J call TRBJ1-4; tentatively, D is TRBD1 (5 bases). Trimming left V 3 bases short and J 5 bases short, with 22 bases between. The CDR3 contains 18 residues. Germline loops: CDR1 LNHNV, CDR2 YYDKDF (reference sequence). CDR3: CATSSWTTGHGSNEKLFF. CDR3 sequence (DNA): TGTGCCACCAGCAGTTGGACCACTGGACATGGCTCAAATGAAAAACTGTTTTTT.

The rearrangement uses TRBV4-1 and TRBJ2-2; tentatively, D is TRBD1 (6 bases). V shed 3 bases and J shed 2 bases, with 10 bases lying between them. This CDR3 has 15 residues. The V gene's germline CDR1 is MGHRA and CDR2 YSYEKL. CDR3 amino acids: CASSQVGQNTGELFF. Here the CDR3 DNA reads TGCGCCAGCAGCCAGGTGGGACAAAACACCGGGGAGCTGTTTTTT.

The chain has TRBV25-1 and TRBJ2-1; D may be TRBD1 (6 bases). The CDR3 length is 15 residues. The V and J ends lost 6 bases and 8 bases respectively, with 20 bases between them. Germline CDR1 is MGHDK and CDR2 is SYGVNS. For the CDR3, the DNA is TGTGCCAGCAGCCCTTTTAGTGGGGGCACGGATGAGCAGTTCTTC. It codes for CASSPFSGGTDEQFF.

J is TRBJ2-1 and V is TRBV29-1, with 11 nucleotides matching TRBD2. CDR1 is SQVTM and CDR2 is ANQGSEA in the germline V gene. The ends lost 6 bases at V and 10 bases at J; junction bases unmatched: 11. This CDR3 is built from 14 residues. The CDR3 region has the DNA TGCAGCGTGGGCCTAGCGGGGGGCCGGCCGGAGCAGTTCTTC. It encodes CSVGLAGGRPEQFF.

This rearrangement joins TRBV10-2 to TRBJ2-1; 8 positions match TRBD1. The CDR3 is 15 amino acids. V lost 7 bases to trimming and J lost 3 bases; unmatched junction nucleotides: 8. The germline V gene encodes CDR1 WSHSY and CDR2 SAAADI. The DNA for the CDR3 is TGCGCCAGCACCGAAACAGGGGGTCGCTACAATGAGCAGTTCTTC. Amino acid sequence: CASTETGGRYNEQFF.